The 11 T cell receptor beta chains below come from one sample, sequenced in a study of T cells in Graves' hyperthyroidism and ophthalmopathy. RNA transcripts gave rise to amplified TCR beta CDR3 regions. HTBI primers were employed in a first-round RT-PCR of the TCR CDR3. TCRdb used MiXCR to reprocess the multiplex PCR reads, holding one entry per CDR3 protein. Among some 460,000 distinct CDR3 sequences listed, roughly 14% were seen once. Sequenced: blood. The source of these receptors is a woman aged 18-35 years with Graves' hyperthyroidism.

V gene TRBV12-3 or TRBV12-4 combines with J gene TRBJ2-1; possibly TRBD1 or TRBD2 for D (5 bases each). The CDR3 sequence is 13 residues long. V lost 4 bases and J lost 6, with 10 bases in between. For the CDR3, the DNA is TGTGCCAGCAGTTCGAGGGGCCGCAATGAGCAGTTCTTC. Translated: CASSSRGRNEQFF.

This clonotype was found many times. This CDR3 reads CASSMDRDRGHSNQPQHF. The CDR3 DNA reads TGTGCCAGTAGTATGGACCGGGACAGGGGGCATAGCAATCAGCCCCAGCATTTT. V and J are TRBV19 and TRBJ1-5, with 12 bases matching TRBD1. Germline V gene lookup returns CDR1 LNHDA and CDR2 SQIVND (reference sequence). The length of the CDR3 is 18 residues. With 3 bases clipped from V and 0 bases from J, the junction kept 6 bases outside the gene matches.

At least ten counts were recorded for this clonotype. The V and J genes are TRBV11-3 and TRBJ2-1; the D is unclear. This CDR3 is built from 17 residues. The germline V gene has CDR1 SGHNT and CDR2 YENEEA. Trimming took off 0 bases at V and 0 bases at J, with 12 bases between the two ends. This CDR3 is CASSLDRWASSYNEQFF. In DNA, the CDR3 is TGTGCCAGCAGCTTAGATCGGTGGGCTAGCTCCTACAATGAGCAGTTCTTC.

This clonotype showed up many times. The chain has TRBV6-1 and TRBJ2-7, with 12 bases aligning to TRBD2. The ends lost 4 bases at V and 7 bases at J; junction bases unmatched: 8. The CDR3 spans 15 residues. The germline gives CDR1 MNHNS, CDR2 SASEGT. The CDR3 DNA reads TGTGCCAGCAGTGGATTCCTAGCGGGGGGGCGGGAGCAGTACTTC. Residues: CASSGFLAGGREQYF.

J is TRBJ1-5 and V is TRBV20-1; 10 nucleotides agree with TRBD1. Germline lookup yields CDR1 DFQATT and CDR2 SNEGSKA (reference sequence). Germline trimming cut 1 base from V and 2 bases from J; bases unmatched to any gene: 2. The CDR3 extends over 15 amino acids. CDR3 nucleotide sequence: TGCAGTGCTAGAGCCGGGACAGGGGGCAATCAGCCCCAGCATTTT. Residues: CSARAGTGGNQPQHF.

This clonotype was observed at least ten times. The J gene is TRBJ2-1, the V gene TRBV20-1; D might be TRBD1 or TRBD2, each matching 5 bases. This CDR3 has 13 residues. Trimming cost V 8 bases and J 8 bases, with 19 bases left between them. Germline V gives CDR1 DFQATT, CDR2 SNEGSKA (reference sequence). The CDR3 region is CSTTGLSDYEQFF. CDR3 nucleotides: TGCAGTACGACGGGGCTCTCCGACTATGAGCAGTTCTTC.

The chain is built from TRBV6-1 and TRBJ1-2, with 8 bases lining up with TRBD1. The trim removed 5 bases at V and 8 bases at J, leaving 7 bases unmatched. Germline CDR1 MNHNS, CDR2 SASEGT. This CDR3 spans 13 amino acids. The CDR3 region is CASSWTGTGGYTF. As DNA, the CDR3 is TGTGCCAGCAGTTGGACTGGGACAGGAGGCTACACCTTC.

This clonotype was picked up many times. The chain employs TRBV12-5 and TRBJ1-2, with D unresolved. The germline V and J ends were trimmed by 1 base and 8 bases, with 11 bases remaining between them. The CDR3 consists of 13 residues. Germline CDR1 reads LGHNT; CDR2 reads FRNRAP. Written as DNA, the CDR3 is TGTGCTAGTGGTTTGGACCCCTTCCAAGGCTACACCTTC. Translating it yields CASGLDPFQGYTF.

The sample holds many counts of this clonotype. The gene calls are TRBV24-1 and TRBJ1-1; no clear D gene. Germline-derived CDR1 and CDR2 are KGHDR and SFDVKD. This CDR3 is 17 amino acids long. V was pared by 3 bases and J by 3 bases, with 19 bases between. Here the CDR3 reads CATSDHKAGNLDTEAFF. The CDR3 region has the DNA TGTGCCACCAGTGATCATAAAGCGGGGAATTTAGACACTGAAGCTTTCTTT.

This clonotype was observed at least ten times. The chain joins TRBV11-3 to TRBJ1-2; D is ambiguous. This CDR3 region has 12 residues. Germline lookup yields CDR1 SGHNT and CDR2 YENEEA. V was pared by 0 bases and J by 6 bases, with 5 bases between. The CDR3 sequence: CASSLDKDGYTF. The CDR3 DNA is TGTGCCAGCAGCTTAGATAAGGATGGCTACACCTTC.

This clonotype was detected ten times or more. The rearrangement joins TRBV20-1 to TRBJ2-4; D gene ambiguous. CDR1 and CDR2 from the germline V gene are DFQATT and SNEGSKA (reference sequence). The ends were cut back, 0 bases at V and 0 bases at J, with 9 bases in the middle. This CDR3 contains 15 residues. The CDR3 sequence is CSARDLTIAKNIQYF. The CDR3 DNA is TGCAGTGCTAGAGATCTAACTATAGCCAAAAACATTCAGTACTTC.